This T cell receptor (beta chain) emerged from a study of T cell repertoires in cytomegalovirus infection. Study conclusions and caveats: The ex vivo response was dominated by HLA-C-restricted CMV-specific TCR beta clonotypes. The cumulative frequency of public TCR beta families identified carriers of CMV plus the relevant HLA.

This clonotype was found a few times. Its antigen is unknown. From the reads, TCRdb called clonotypes with MiXCR, one entry per CDR3 protein. Found here are approximately 1,000,000 distinct CDR3 sequences, around 30% of them singletons; the top ten hold over 12%. The input for sequencing was cultured CD8+ T cells from PBMCs, taken from culture after CMV antigen stimulation. This clonotype originated in a human donor in good health (CMV status not recorded). Some clones in this sample may be carry-over from other donors' samples.

Here the CDR3 reads CASSQGWGSLSTDTQYF. The CDR3 DNA follows: TGTGCCAGCAGCCAGGGTTGGGGCAGTTTAAGCACAGATACGCAGTATTTT. The J gene is TRBJ2-3, the V gene TRBV3-1; D might be TRBD1 (5 bases). V was pared by 3 bases and J by 0 bases, with 16 bases between. The CDR3 sequence is 17 residues long. CDR1 and CDR2 from the germline V gene are LGHDT and YNNKEL (reference sequence).